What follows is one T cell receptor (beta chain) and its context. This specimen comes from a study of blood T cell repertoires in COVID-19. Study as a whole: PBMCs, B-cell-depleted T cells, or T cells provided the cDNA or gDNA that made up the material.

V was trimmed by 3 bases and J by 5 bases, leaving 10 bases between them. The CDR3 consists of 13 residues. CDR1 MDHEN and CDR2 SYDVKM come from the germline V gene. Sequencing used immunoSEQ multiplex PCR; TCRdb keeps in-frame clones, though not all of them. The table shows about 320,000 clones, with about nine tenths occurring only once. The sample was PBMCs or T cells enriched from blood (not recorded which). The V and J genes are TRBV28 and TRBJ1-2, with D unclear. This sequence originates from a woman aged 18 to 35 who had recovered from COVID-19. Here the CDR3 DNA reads TGTGCCAGCAGTTTGATACAGCCTTATGGCTACACCTTC. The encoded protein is CASSLIQPYGYTF.